A selection of T cell receptor beta chains follows, all from one sample in a study of vaccination and CD4 T cells after COVID-19. TCRdb passed the PCR reads through MiXCR, listing each CDR3 protein once. The sample consists of some 16,000 distinct CDR3 sequences, about 70% of them appearing once. This sample comprised CD4+ T cells from blood, obtained after SARS-CoV-2 vaccination. These receptors were obtained from a human donor who had recovered from COVID-19. Both conserved end residues are trimmed from each CDR3. Each record gives: CDR3 length, V gene, J gene, CDR3 protein.

len: 14
v_gene: TRBV10-3
j_gene: TRBJ2-5
CDR3aa: AISESTPSGEETQY

len: 14
v_gene: TRBV7-6
j_gene: TRBJ1-5
CDR3aa: ASSLLPRDSNQPQH

len: 12
v_gene: TRBV6-1
j_gene: TRBJ2-2
CDR3aa: ASQAGPNTGELF

len: 13
v_gene: TRBV27
j_gene: TRBJ1-2
CDR3aa: ASSSSAQGRRGYT

len: 14
v_gene: TRBV7-2
j_gene: TRBJ2-1
CDR3aa: ASSPPGRRAYNEQF

len: 13
v_gene: TRBV20-1
j_gene: TRBJ2-2
CDR3aa: SARARGAWTGELF

len: 17
v_gene: TRBV21-1
j_gene: TRBJ2-3
CDR3aa: ASSNRTSGRAKGTDTQY

len: 10
v_gene: TRBV20-1
j_gene: TRBJ2-7
CDR3aa: AQRSGSYEQY

len: 12
v_gene: TRBV2
j_gene: TRBJ2-7
CDR3aa: ASKEGTSPYEQY

len: 11
v_gene: TRBV10-3
j_gene: TRBJ2-7
CDR3aa: AISEGSSYEQY

len: 15
v_gene: TRBV28
j_gene: TRBJ2-1
CDR3aa: ASSRNGLAGGYNEQF

len: 12
v_gene: TRBV10-3
j_gene: TRBJ2-1
CDR3aa: AISDYRTGNEQF

len: 11
v_gene: TRBV7-3
j_gene: TRBJ1-1
CDR3aa: ASSLELDTEAF

len: 14
v_gene: TRBV7-3
j_gene: TRBJ2-6
CDR3aa: ASSPPRAPGANVLT

len: 10
v_gene: TRBV20-1
j_gene: TRBJ2-3
CDR3aa: SAFTGKDTQY

len: 9
v_gene: TRBV7-2
j_gene: TRBJ2-7
CDR3aa: ASSKQREQY

len: 12
v_gene: TRBV27
j_gene: TRBJ2-2
CDR3aa: ASSFGGFAGELF

len: 13
v_gene: TRBV19
j_gene: TRBJ2-3
CDR3aa: ASSILEGHTDTQY

len: 11
v_gene: TRBV2
j_gene: TRBJ1-2
CDR3aa: ASRPDSGYGYT

len: 11
v_gene: TRBV5-1
j_gene: TRBJ2-7
CDR3aa: ASSGGSAHEQY

len: 12
v_gene: TRBV19
j_gene: TRBJ1-5
CDR3aa: ASSTTQRRQPQH

len: 13
v_gene: TRBV7-2
j_gene: TRBJ2-1
CDR3aa: ASSRDFQAYNEQF